This T cell receptor beta chain was captured in a study of cytomegalovirus exposure and HLA in healthy donors. Study conclusions and caveats: A few chains linked to CMV were shown in vitro to be specific for CMV antigens. The classifier was said to identify cytomegalovirus status with high specificity and sensitivity.

Produced via immunoSEQ multiplex PCR; TCRdb's table is partial and in-frame only. Found here are under 150,000 clones, around 84% of them singletons; the top ten hold roughly 9%. This CDR3 is 14 amino acids long. Germline V gene sequence: CDR1 SGHDT, CDR2 YYEEEE. Trimming cost V 4 bases and J 4 bases, with 14 bases left between them. A word on this clone: Its matching antigen is unknown.

This TCR was sampled from a young man in good health and CMV-seropositive. Sample: PBMCs. The chain links TRBV5-6 to TRBJ1-1; tentatively, D is TRBD1 (5 bases). The CDR3 sequence is CASSPLARATEAFF. CDR3 DNA sequence: TGTGCCAGCAGCCCTTTAGCCAGGGCCACTGAAGCTTTCTTT.